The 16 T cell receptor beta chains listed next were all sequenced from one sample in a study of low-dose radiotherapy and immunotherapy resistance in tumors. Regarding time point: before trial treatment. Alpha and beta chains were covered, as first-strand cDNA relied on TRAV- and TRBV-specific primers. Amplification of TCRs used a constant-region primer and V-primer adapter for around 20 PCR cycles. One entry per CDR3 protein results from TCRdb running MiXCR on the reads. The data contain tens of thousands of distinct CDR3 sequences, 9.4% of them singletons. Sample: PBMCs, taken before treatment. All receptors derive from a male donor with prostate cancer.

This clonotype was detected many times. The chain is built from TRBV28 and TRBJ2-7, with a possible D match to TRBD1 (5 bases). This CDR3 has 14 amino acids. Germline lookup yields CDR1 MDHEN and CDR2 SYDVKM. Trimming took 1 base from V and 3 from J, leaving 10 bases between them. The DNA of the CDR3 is TGTGCCAGCAGTTTATTCCCCCAGGGCTACGAGCAGTACTTC. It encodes CASSLFPQGYEQYF.

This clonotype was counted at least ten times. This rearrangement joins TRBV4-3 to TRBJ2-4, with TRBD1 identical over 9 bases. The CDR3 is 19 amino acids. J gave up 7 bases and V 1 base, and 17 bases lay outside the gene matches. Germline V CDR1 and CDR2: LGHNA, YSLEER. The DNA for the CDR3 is TGCGCCAGCAGCCAAGCTACAACTCGGGACAGGGCGGAGGAGAACATTCAGTACTTC. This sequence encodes CASSQATTRDRAEENIQYF.

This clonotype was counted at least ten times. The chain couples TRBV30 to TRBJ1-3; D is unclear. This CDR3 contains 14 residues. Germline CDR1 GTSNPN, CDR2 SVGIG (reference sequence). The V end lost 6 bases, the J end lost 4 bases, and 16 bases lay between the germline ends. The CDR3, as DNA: TGTGCCTGCCCCTCCGGATTCTCAGGAAACACCATATATTTT. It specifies CACPSGFSGNTIYF. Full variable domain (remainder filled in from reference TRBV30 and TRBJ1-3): SQTIHQWPATLVQPVGSPLSLECTVEGTSNPNLYWYRQAAGRGLQLLFYSVGIGQISSEVPQNLSASRPQDRQFILSSKKLLLSDSGFYLCACPSGFSGNTIYFGEGSWLTVV.

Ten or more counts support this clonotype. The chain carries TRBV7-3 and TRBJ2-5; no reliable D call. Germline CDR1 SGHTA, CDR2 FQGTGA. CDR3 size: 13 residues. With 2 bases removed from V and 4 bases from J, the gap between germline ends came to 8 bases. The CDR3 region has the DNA TGTGCCAGCAGCTTATTTATAGGAGAGACCCAGTACTTC. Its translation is CASSLFIGETQYF.

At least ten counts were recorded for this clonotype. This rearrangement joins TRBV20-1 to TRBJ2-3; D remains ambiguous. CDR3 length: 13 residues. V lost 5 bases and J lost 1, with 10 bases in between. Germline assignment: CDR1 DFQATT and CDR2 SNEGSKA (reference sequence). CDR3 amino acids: CSAPVTGTDTQYF. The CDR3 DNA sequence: TGCAGTGCTCCCGTCACAGGCACAGATACGCAGTATTTT.

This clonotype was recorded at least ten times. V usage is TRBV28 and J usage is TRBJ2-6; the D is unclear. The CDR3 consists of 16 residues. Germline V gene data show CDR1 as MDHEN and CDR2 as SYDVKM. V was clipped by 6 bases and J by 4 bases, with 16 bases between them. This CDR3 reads CASRSGRFYGANVLTF. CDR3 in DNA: TGTGCCAGCAGATCGGGTCGGTTTTACGGGGCCAACGTCCTGACTTTC.

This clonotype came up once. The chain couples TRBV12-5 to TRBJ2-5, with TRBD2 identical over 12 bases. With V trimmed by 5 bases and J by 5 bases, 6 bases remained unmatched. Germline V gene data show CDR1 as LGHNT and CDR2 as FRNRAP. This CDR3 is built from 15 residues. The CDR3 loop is CASGPGLAGMETQYF. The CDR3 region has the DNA TGTGCTAGTGGTCCAGGACTAGCGGGAATGGAGACCCAGTACTTC.

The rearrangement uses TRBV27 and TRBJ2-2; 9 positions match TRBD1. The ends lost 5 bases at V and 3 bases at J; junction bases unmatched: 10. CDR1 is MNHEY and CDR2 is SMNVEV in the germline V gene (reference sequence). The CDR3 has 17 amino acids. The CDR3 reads CASSTPGQGIHTGELFF. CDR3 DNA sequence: TGTGCCAGCAGTACCCCCGGACAGGGGATACACACCGGGGAGCTGTTTTTT.

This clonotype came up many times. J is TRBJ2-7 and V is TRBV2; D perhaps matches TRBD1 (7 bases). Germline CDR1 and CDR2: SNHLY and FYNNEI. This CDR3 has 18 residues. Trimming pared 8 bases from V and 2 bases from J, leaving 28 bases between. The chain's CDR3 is CASGSTEGILQGAYEQYF. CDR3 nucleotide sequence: TGTGCCAGCGGGAGCACGGAGGGAATACTTCAGGGGGCCTACGAGCAGTACTTC.

CDR3 loop: CASSDPQGTETQYF. As DNA, the CDR3 is TGCGCCAGCAGCGATCCACAGGGGACAGAGACCCAGTACTTC. V is TRBV5-1 and J is TRBJ2-5, with 7 bases aligning to TRBD1. Germline CDR1 reads SGHRS; CDR2 reads YFSETQ. V lost 4 bases to trimming and J lost 4 bases; unmatched junction nucleotides: 7. This CDR3 is built from 14 residues.

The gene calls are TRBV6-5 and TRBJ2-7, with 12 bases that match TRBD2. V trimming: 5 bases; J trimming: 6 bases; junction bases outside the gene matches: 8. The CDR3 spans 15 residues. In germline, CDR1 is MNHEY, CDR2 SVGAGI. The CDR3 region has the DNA TGTGCCAGCAGTGACCTAGCGGGAGGGAGGGGCGAGCAGTACTTC. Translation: CASSDLAGGRGEQYF.

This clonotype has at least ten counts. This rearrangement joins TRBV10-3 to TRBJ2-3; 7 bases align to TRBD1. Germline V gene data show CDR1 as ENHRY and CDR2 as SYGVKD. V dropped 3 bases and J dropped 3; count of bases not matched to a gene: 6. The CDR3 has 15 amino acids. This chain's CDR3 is CAISEGDRATDTQYF. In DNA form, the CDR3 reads TGTGCCATCAGTGAAGGCGACAGGGCGACAGATACGCAGTATTTT.

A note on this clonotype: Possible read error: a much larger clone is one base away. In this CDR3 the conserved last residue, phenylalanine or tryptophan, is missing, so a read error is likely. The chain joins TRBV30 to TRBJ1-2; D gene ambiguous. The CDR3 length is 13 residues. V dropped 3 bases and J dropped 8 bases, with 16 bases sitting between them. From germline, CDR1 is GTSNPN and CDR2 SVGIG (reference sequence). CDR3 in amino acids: CAWRFDRLQGYTL. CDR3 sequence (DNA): TGTGCCTGGAGGTTTGACCGATTACAGGGCTACACCCTC.

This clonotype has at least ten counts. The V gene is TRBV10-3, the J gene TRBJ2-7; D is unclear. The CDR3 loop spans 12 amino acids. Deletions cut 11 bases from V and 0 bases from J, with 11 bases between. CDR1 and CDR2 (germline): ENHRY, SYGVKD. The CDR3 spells CASSGNSYEQYF. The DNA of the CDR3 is TGTGCCTCGTCAGGAAACTCCTACGAGCAGTACTTC.

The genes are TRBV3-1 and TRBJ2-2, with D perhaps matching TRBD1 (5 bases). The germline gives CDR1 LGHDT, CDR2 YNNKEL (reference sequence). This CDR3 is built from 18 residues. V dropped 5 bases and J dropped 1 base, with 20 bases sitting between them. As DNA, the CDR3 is TGTGCCAGCAGCTCCCACCCTCTCAGACAGCAGAACACCGGGGAGCTGTTTTTT. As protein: CASSSHPLRQQNTGELFF.

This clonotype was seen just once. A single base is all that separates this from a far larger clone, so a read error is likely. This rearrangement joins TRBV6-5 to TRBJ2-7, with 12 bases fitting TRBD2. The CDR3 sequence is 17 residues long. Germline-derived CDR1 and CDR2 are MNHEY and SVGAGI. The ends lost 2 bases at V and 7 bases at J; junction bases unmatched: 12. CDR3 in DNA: TGTGCCAGCAGTTACCGAATACTAGCGGGAGGAGGCAATGAGCAGTACTTC. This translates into CASSYRILAGGGNEQYF.